This TCR beta chain is from a study of blood T cells in healthy people across ages. This clonotype was detected only a few times. Through a sample-barcoded 5' primer and a J-beta primer mix, a second PCR was run for about 6 to 11 cycles. Each CDR3 protein gets one entry after TCRdb re-called the 5' RACE reads with MiXCR. Altogether around 2 million distinct CDR3 sequences are present, roughly two fifths being singletons, with the ten largest covering roughly 23%. Germline values: CDR1 MNHEY, CDR2 SVGAGI. V was pared by 2 bases and J by 1 base, with 9 bases between. CDR3 length: 15 amino acids. The genes are TRBV6-5 and TRBJ1-5, with D unresolved. The sample comprised blood. The TCR originated in a human donor in good health. Here the CDR3 reads CASSYKGSSNQPQHF. CDR3 nucleotides: TGTGCCAGCAGTTACAAGGGTTCGAGCAATCAGCCCCAGCATTTT.